The 9 T cell receptor beta chains below all came from one sample that was sequenced in a study of blood T cells in healthy people across ages. Through a sample-barcoded 5' primer and a J-beta primer mix, a second PCR was run for 7 to 11 cycles. TCRdb independently ran MiXCR on the 5' RACE reads; one entry per CDR3 protein. This table holds roughly 1.6 million distinct CDR3 sequences, roughly 32% found once. The sample comprised blood. All receptors derive from a woman under 40 in good health.

The V and J genes are TRBV6-5 and TRBJ1-2, with a weak D call TRBD1 (5 bases). CDR1 and CDR2 (germline): MNHEY, SVGAGI. The ends were cut back, 0 bases at V and 5 bases at J, with 7 bases in the middle. The CDR3 spans 13 residues. Here the CDR3 reads CASSYSTAYGYTF. CDR3 bases: TGTGCCAGCAGTTACTCGACAGCTTATGGCTACACCTTC.

Details on this clonotype: The germline gene is not matched at one end of the junction; a read error may be the cause. The chain's CDR3 is CASSLETGHNYGYTF. CDR3 nucleotide sequence: TGTGCCAGCAGCTTGGAGACAGGGCACAACTATGGCTACACCTTC. This rearrangement joins TRBV5-1 to TRBJ1-2, with 7 bases that match TRBD1. Germline CDR1 and CDR2: SGHRS and YFSETQ. The CDR3 runs 15 residues. The full variable domain, with the rest looked up from reference TRBV5-1 and TRBJ1-2, is KAGVTQTPRYLIKTRGQQVTLSCSPISGHRSVSWYQQTPGQGLQFLFEYFSETQRNKGNFPGRFSGRQFSNSRSEMNVSTLELGDSALYLCASSLETGHNYGYTFGSGTRLTVV.

This chain uses TRBV20-1 with TRBJ2-1; D is unclear. The CDR3 loop spans 13 amino acids. Germline CDR1 is DFQATT and CDR2 is SNEGSKA (reference sequence). V was trimmed by 6 bases and J by 10 bases, leaving 19 bases between them. The CDR3 DNA follows: TGCAGTGCCCTCTACGCGAAAGAGGTCGAGCAGTTCTTC. Its translation: CSALYAKEVEQFF.

The chain joins TRBV5-1 to TRBJ2-1; TRBD2 matches at 7 bases. Germline V CDR1 and CDR2: SGHRS, YFSETQ. V gave up 3 bases and J gave up 7 bases; unmatched junction bases: 7. The CDR3 is made up of 14 amino acids. The CDR3 is CASSWGGVRNEQFF. The CDR3 nucleotides read TGCGCCAGCAGCTGGGGGGGGGTTAGGAATGAGCAGTTCTTC.

CDR3: CASSPHGGLTNEQFF. CDR3 DNA sequence: TGTGCCAGCAGCCCTCACGGGGGACTTACCAATGAGCAGTTCTTC. The chain has TRBV3-1 and TRBJ2-1; TRBD2 might be the D (6 bases). This CDR3 is built from 15 residues. CDR1 and CDR2 (germline): LGHDT, YNNKEL (reference sequence). V was pared by 4 bases and J by 6 bases, with 16 bases between.

This clonotype was seen repeatedly, ten times or more. The CDR3 bases are TGTGCCAGCAGCTTAGCAGCAGGTACCTACGAGCAGTACTTC. Translating gives CASSLAAGTYEQYF. The J gene is TRBJ2-7, the V gene TRBV7-2; D is unclear. Trimming removed 0 bases at V and 2 bases at J, with 8 bases between. This CDR3 comprises 14 residues. Looked up from germline, CDR1 is SGHTA and CDR2 is FQGNSA.

This clonotype appeared a few times. The chain joins TRBV6-6 to TRBJ2-1, with D possibly matching TRBD1 (6 bases). The V gene lost 6 bases and the J gene lost 10 bases, with 16 bases spanning the gap. This CDR3 spans 13 amino acids. Germline V lookup: CDR1 MNHNY, CDR2 SVGAGI (reference sequence). The CDR3 region is CASSTLTGLEQFF. CDR3 coding DNA: TGTGCCAGCAGCACACTCACAGGGTTGGAGCAGTTCTTC.

CDR3 bases: TGTGCCAGCGGCTTGAGTCAGGGTAACGAAAAACTGTTTTTT. Translating it yields CASGLSQGNEKLFF. The chain is built from TRBV9 and TRBJ1-4, with a possible D match to TRBD1 (5 bases). Trimming shortened V by 7 bases and J by 8 bases, and 18 bases separated the two germline ends. The CDR3 has 14 amino acids. From germline, CDR1 is SGDLS and CDR2 YYNGEE.

The chain is built from TRBV2 and TRBJ2-7, with 12 bases fitting TRBD2. Germline V lookup: CDR1 SNHLY, CDR2 FYNNEI. With V trimmed by 6 bases and J by 5 bases, 8 bases remained unmatched. CDR3 size: 15 residues. CDR3 nucleotides: TGTGCCAGCAGAGTGACTAGCGGGAGACGAGACGAGCAGTACTTC. Protein product: CASRVTSGRRDEQYF.